This TCR beta chain came from a study of early T cells in non-severe SARS-CoV-2 infection. Study-level information: Sequenced material consisted of bulk RNA (from unsorted whole blood), and chains were unpaired. Study observations and caveats: VDJdb matching favored anti-spike CD8 responses, missing private and CD4 specificities.

The CDR3 is 15 residues long. Trimming at V came to 1 base and at J to 6 bases, leaving 2 bases not matched to a gene. Germline V lookup: CDR1 SGHNT, CDR2 YYREEE (reference sequence). Each single cDNA molecule received a unique molecular identifier. TCRdb independently ran MiXCR on the 5' RACE reads; one entry per CDR3 protein. The table includes some 45,000 distinct CDR3 sequences, about 5.9% detected once. This clonotype showed up many times. Its matching antigen is unknown. The V call is TRBV5-4, the J call TRBJ2-1; 12 bases fit TRBD2. This sequence was found in an adult who was a healthcare worker with PCR-confirmed SARS-CoV-2 infection or an uninfected control (not recorded which). The material sequenced was whole blood, taken at baseline. In DNA, the CDR3 is TGTGCCAGCAGCTTGACTAGCGGGGGGTTCAATGAGCAGTTCTTC. Its translation: CASSLTSGGFNEQFF.